This T cell receptor (beta chain) was captured by sequencing in a study of T-cell memory formation after mild COVID-19. About the research overall: The study found TCR clusters largely donor specific.

This clonotype has just a few counts. Antigen specificity is unknown. The CDR3 is 13 amino acids. V dropped 4 bases and J dropped 6; count of bases not matched to a gene: 1. Germline V gene sequence: CDR1 SGHTA, CDR2 FQGTGA. Study-wide findings and caveats: Clones contracting day 15 to 85 were balanced CD4/CD8; later expanders leaned CD4+. Among contracting clones, CD4+ were mainly CM/EM and CD8+ enriched in EMRA.

UMIs and sample barcodes were carried by the TCR alpha and TCR beta cDNA libraries that 5'RACE produced using constant-segment primers. TCRdb used MiXCR to reprocess the 5' RACE reads, holding one entry per CDR3 protein. The sample holds roughly 500,000 distinct CDR3 sequences, about a fifth seen once. The sequenced material came from PBMCs or a T cell subset sorted from them (not recorded which). The V and J genes are TRBV7-3 and TRBJ2-1; TRBD1 agrees at 9 bases. The source is an adult woman who had mild COVID-19 (a few samples of this study predate the infection). Cell type and time point are not known. CDR3 nucleotides: TGTGCCAGCAGCTGGGACAGGGCCAATGAGCAGTTCTTC. This codes for CASSWDRANEQFF.